This entry lists 9 T cell receptor beta chains sequenced from one sample in a study of T cells in Graves' hyperthyroidism and ophthalmopathy. TCR beta CDR3 sequences were amplified from RNA transcripts. An initial round of RT-PCR targeting the TCR CDR3 relied on the HTBI primer set. Using its own MiXCR run on the multiplex PCR reads, TCRdb lists one record per CDR3 protein. The repertoire includes approximately 640,000 distinct CDR3 sequences, 45% of them detected once, and less than 9% sits in the top ten. Specimen: peripheral blood or thyroid tissue (not recorded which). The receptors stem from an adult man with Graves' disease, either hyperthyroidism or ophthalmopathy (not recorded which).

This clonotype was recorded a few times. The genes are TRBV24-1 and TRBJ2-2; 8 bases agree with TRBD2. CDR3 size: 15 residues. V lost 3 bases, J lost 6 bases, and 5 bases stayed unmatched. The germline V gene has CDR1 KGHDR and CDR2 SFDVKD. The CDR3 DNA sequence: TGTGCCACCAGTGATGCCAGAGCGGGGGCCGGGGAGCTGTTTTTT. Protein sequence: CATSDARAGAGELFF.

The chain joins TRBV2 to TRBJ1-2, with D maybe TRBD1 (6 bases). Germline V CDR1 and CDR2: SNHLY, FYNNEI. The CDR3 covers 15 residues. V dropped 5 bases and J dropped 2 bases, with 15 bases sitting between them. The CDR3 sequence: CASSPRTAGNYGYTF. CDR3 bases: TGTGCCAGCAGTCCGAGGACAGCGGGAAACTATGGCTACACCTTC.

The CDR3, as DNA: TGTGCCAGCAGCTTGGACGCCGGCGGTATGGAAAAACTGTTTTTT. Translating it yields CASSLDAGGMEKLFF. The genes are TRBV7-9 and TRBJ1-4; D unresolved. The germline V gene has CDR1 SEHNR and CDR2 FQNEAQ (reference sequence). The CDR3 is made up of 15 amino acids. The V and J ends lost 3 bases and 8 bases respectively, with 16 bases between them. Full variable domain (rest looked up from reference TRBV7-9 and TRBJ1-4): DTGVSQNPRHKITKRGQNVTFRCDPISEHNRLYWYRQTLGQGPEFLTYFQNEAQLEKSRLLSDRFSAERPKGSFSTLEIQRTEQGDSAMYLCASSLDAGGMEKLFFGSGTQLSVL.

This clonotype was seen repeatedly, ten times or more. The chain combines TRBV10-3 with TRBJ1-1; the D gene is possibly TRBD1 (6 bases). Germline-derived CDR1 and CDR2 are ENHRY and SYGVKD. The V end was cut by 6 bases, the J end by 0 bases, with 11 bases between. The CDR3 length is 14 residues. CDR3 sequence (DNA): TGTGCCATCAGATCTGGACAGATGAACACTGAAGCTTTCTTT. Translating it yields CAIRSGQMNTEAFF.

V usage is TRBV5-1 and J usage is TRBJ1-4; tentative D call: TRBD1 (5 bases). This CDR3 has 15 residues. V was cut by 4 bases and J by 4 bases, with 14 bases left in between. Germline CDR1 SGHRS, CDR2 YFSETQ. The CDR3 region is CASSPLGENNEKLFF. CDR3 coding DNA: TGCGCCAGCAGCCCATTGGGGGAAAATAATGAAAAACTGTTTTTT.

This clonotype was observed a few times. This sequence joins TRBV5-1 and TRBJ1-4; D is uncertain. From germline, CDR1 is SGHRS and CDR2 YFSETQ. The V end was cut by 4 bases, the J end by 2 bases, with 9 bases between. There are 14 residues in the CDR3. The CDR3 reads CASSEDLTNEKLFF. CDR3 nucleotide sequence: TGCGCCAGCAGCGAGGACTTGACTAATGAAAAACTGTTTTTT.

This clonotype was recorded many times. The chain joins TRBV7-8 to TRBJ1-2; D remains ambiguous. Germline V gene lookup returns CDR1 SGHVS and CDR2 FQNEAQ. Trimming took off 5 bases at V and 3 bases at J, with 13 bases between the two ends. This CDR3 has 14 amino acids. CDR3 sequence (DNA): TGTGCCAGCAGCGAGGGTCGGGTTTACTATGGCTACACCTTC. The encoded protein is CASSEGRVYYGYTF. The whole variable domain, remainder taken from reference TRBV7-8 and TRBJ1-2, is GAGVSQSPRYKVAKRGQDVALRCDPISGHVSLFWYQQALGQGPEFLTYFQNEAQLDKSGLPSDRFFAERPEGSVSTLKIQRTQQEDSAVYLCASSEGRVYYGYTFGSGTRLTVV.

This clonotype was found many times. The chain joins TRBV9 to TRBJ1-2; no reliable D call. This CDR3 is 13 amino acids long. V lost 0 bases to trimming and J lost 4 bases, with 7 bases between them. Germline V gives CDR1 SGDLS, CDR2 YYNGEE. The CDR3 spells CASSVGVSYGYTF. CDR3 in DNA: TGTGCCAGCAGCGTAGGGGTATCCTATGGCTACACCTTC.

The rearrangement links TRBV27 to TRBJ2-7, with D tentatively TRBD2 (5 bases). The CDR3 is 13 residues long. V was pared by 5 bases and J by 3 bases, with 11 bases between. The germline gives CDR1 MNHEY, CDR2 SMNVEV (reference sequence). CDR3 DNA: TGTGCCAGCAGTACCGGACGGGACTACGAGCAGTACTTC. It specifies CASSTGRDYEQYF.